This T cell receptor beta chain was recovered during a study of technical replicates of blood from a few donors. The repertoire was sequenced with immunoSEQ multiplex PCR; TCRdb's copy has only in-frame clones and lacks some. The data show approximately 81,000 clones, just over 95% seen once. What was sequenced was T cells isolated from PBMCs. The source is a human donor in good health.

The CDR3 nucleotides are TGCGCCAGCAGCTTGGAGGGACAGGGGTATGAAAAACTGTTTTTT. Protein: CASSLEGQGYEKLFF. The rearrangement joins TRBV5-1 to TRBJ1-4, with 10 bases aligning to TRBD1. This CDR3 spans 15 amino acids. The V segment lost 0 bases and the J segment 6 bases; nucleotides outside the gene matches: 2. From germline, CDR1 is SGHRS and CDR2 YFSETQ. The variable domain in full, completed from reference TRBV5-1 and TRBJ1-4, reads KAGVTQTPRYLIKTRGQQVTLSCSPISGHRSVSWYQQTPGQGLQFLFEYFSETQRNKGNFPGRFSGRQFSNSRSEMNVSTLELGDSALYLCASSLEGQGYEKLFFGSGTQLSVL.